These 21 T cell receptor gamma chains came from one sample sequenced in a study of gamma delta lymphoproliferative disorders and STAT genes. TCRdb re-processed the multiplex PCR reads using CATT. The sample lists thousands of gamma-chain clones, roughly 8.2% occurring once. PBMCs from patients and controls supplied the genomic DNA for sequencing. Input material: blood. Source of these receptors: a human donor in good health.

Within the sample, this clone is medium-sized. CDR3 nucleotides: TGTGCCACCTGGTCATATTGGATCAAGACGTTT. Its protein product is CATWSYWIKTF. The chain uses TRGV2 and TRGJP2. The J gene comes from matching the DNA to germline here; TCRdb lacks it. V shed 6 bases, J shed 9 bases, and the junction held 4 bases outside the gene matches. Germline CDR1 and CDR2: EGSNGY and YDSYNSKV. CDR3 size: 11 residues.

This clone is medium-sized within its sample. V gene TRGV8 combines with J gene TRGJ1 or TRGJ2. The J gene is absent in TCRdb and was assigned here via DNA matching to germline. Looked up from germline, CDR1 is VENAVY and CDR2 is YDSYNSRV. The junction had 7 bases not matched to a gene; V was cut back by 2 bases and J by 3 bases. The CDR3 has 14 amino acids. CDR3 DNA sequence: TGTGCCACCTGGGATATCCCGTTTTATTATAAGAAACTCTTT. Amino acid sequence: CATWDIPFYYKKLF.

This clone occurred many times. This chain connects TRGV8 to TRGJ1 or TRGJ2. TCRdb supplies no J gene; here it was assigned by aligning the nucleotide sequence to germline. The CDR3 totals 14 residues. Trimming at V came to 4 bases and at J to 0 bases, leaving 6 bases not matched to a gene. Germline CDR1 reads VENAVY; CDR2 reads YDSYNSRV. In nucleotides, the CDR3 is TGTGCCACCTGGGACGTCTCGAATTATTATAAGAAACTCTTT. It translates to CATWDVSNYYKKLF.

By proportion, this clone is medium-sized. At the DNA level, this CDR3 is encoded by other sequences in the same sample as well. This chain uses TRGV2 with TRGJ1 or TRGJ2. Because TCRdb records no J gene, it was assigned here through a match of the DNA to germline. CDR1 EGSNGY and CDR2 YDSYNSKV come from the germline V gene. V dropped 1 base and J dropped 3; count of bases not matched to a gene: 6. This CDR3 is 14 amino acids long. In nucleotides, the CDR3 is TGTGCCACCTGGGACGGACGTTTTTATTATAAGAAACTCTTT. It is translated as CATWDGRFYYKKLF.

This clone was seen at least ten times. This chain uses TRGV9 with TRGJ1 or TRGJ2. The J gene, not given by TCRdb, was assigned here from a germline match of the nucleotide sequence. The V gene end was trimmed by 0 bases and the J gene end by 5 bases; junction bases not matched to a gene: 4. This CDR3 is 13 amino acids long. Germline V gene lookup returns CDR1 GITISATS and CDR2 ISYDGTV (reference sequence). As DNA, the CDR3 is TGTGCCTTGTGGGAGGTGCCCGATTATAAGAAACTCTTT. Translation gives CALWEVPDYKKLF.

This clone is classed as medium-sized. The chain combines TRGV10 with TRGJP1. The J gene was not available in TCRdb and was assigned here by matching the DNA to germline segments. TRGV10 is treated as an ORF (open reading frame) with a function not yet certain. CDR3 length equals 17 residues. The trim removed 8 bases at V and 2 bases at J, leaving 15 bases unmatched. The CDR3 DNA sequence: TGTGCTGCGTGGGAGAAGCGGAGAAGAACCACTGGTTGGTTCAAGATATTT. Translated: CAAWEKRRRTTGWFKIF.

This clone appeared a few times. A far larger clone is off by one base, so a read error is likely. The same CDR3 arises from other DNA sequences in this sample as well. The gene calls are TRGV10 and TRGJP1. No J segment appears in TCRdb, so it was assigned here by matching the sequence to germline. TRGV10 is given ORF status, its function remaining uncertain. The CDR3 runs to 13 residues. V was clipped by 8 bases and J by 8 bases; unmatched bases: 9. The CDR3 is CAAWDLGGWFKIF. Here the CDR3 DNA reads TGTGCTGCGTGGGATCTGGGGGGTTGGTTCAAGATATTT.

In its sample, this clone is medium-sized. V and J are TRGV2 and TRGJ1 or TRGJ2. The J gene comes from matching the DNA to germline here; TCRdb lacks it. Germline assignment: CDR1 EGSNGY and CDR2 YDSYNSKV. Germline trimming cut 0 bases from V and 6 bases from J; bases unmatched to any gene: 8. This CDR3 spans 14 amino acids. CDR3 protein: CATWDGPVGYKKLF. The CDR3 nucleotides read TGTGCCACCTGGGACGGGCCGGTTGGTTATAAGAAACTCTTT.

This clone was observed many times. The CDR3, as DNA: TGTGCCTTGTGGGAGGTGCAGGGCTACCCGTTGGATTATAAGAAACTCTTT. Protein sequence: CALWEVQGYPLDYKKLF. The chain uses TRGV9 and TRGJ1 or TRGJ2. The J gene is absent in TCRdb and was assigned here via DNA matching to germline. This CDR3 spans 17 amino acids. With 0 bases clipped from V and 5 bases from J, the junction kept 16 bases outside the gene matches. CDR1 is GITISATS and CDR2 is ISYDGTV in the germline V gene (reference sequence).

This clone is categorized as medium-sized. CDR3 DNA sequence: TGTGCTGCGTGGAAGCGTAAGAAACTCTTT. As protein: CAAWKRKKLF. The chain recombines TRGV10 with TRGJ1 or TRGJ2. Since TCRdb gives no J gene, matching the DNA to germline was used here to assign it. TRGV10 is noted as an ORF with a role that remains uncertain. V gave up 8 bases and J gave up 9 bases; unmatched junction bases: 5. The CDR3 runs to 10 residues.

Relative to its sample, this clone is medium-sized. The rearrangement uses TRGV9 and TRGJ1 or TRGJ2. Since TCRdb gives no J gene, matching the DNA to germline was used here to assign it. CDR1 is GITISATS, CDR2 ISYDGTV, per germline (reference sequence). The CDR3 has 14 residues. The V segment lost 1 base and the J segment 2 bases; nucleotides outside the gene matches: 5. The CDR3 loop is CALWEVTYYYKKLF. In DNA, the CDR3 is TGTGCCTTGTGGGAGGTTACATATTATTATAAGAAACTCTTT.

This clone was seen at least ten times. V is TRGV8 and J is TRGJ1 or TRGJ2. TCRdb records no J gene; here it was assigned by comparing the DNA to germline. The CDR3 totals 11 residues. Germline-derived CDR1 and CDR2 are VENAVY and YDSYNSRV. The junction had 3 bases not matched to a gene; V was cut back by 6 bases and J by 4 bases. The CDR3 spells CATWMYYKKLF. CDR3 DNA sequence: TGTGCCACCTGGATGTATTATAAGAAACTCTTT.

The chain employs TRGV10 and TRGJ1 or TRGJ2. In the absence of a J gene in TCRdb, the DNA was matched to germline to assign it here. TRGV10 is known as an ORF, though its function is uncertain. V lost 8 bases and J lost 3; bases outside the gene matches: 8. This CDR3 spans 13 amino acids. The CDR3 loop is CAAWDLGYYKKLF. The CDR3, as DNA: TGTGCTGCGTGGGATTTGGGTTATTATAAGAAACTCTTT.

This clone is labeled as medium-sized. The rearrangement links TRGV5 to TRGJ1 or TRGJ2. TCRdb gives no J gene; it was assigned here by matching the DNA to germline. The germline gives CDR1 VINAFY, CDR2 YDVSNSKD. V was pared by 3 bases and J by 4 bases, with 6 bases of the junction left unmatched. This CDR3 has 13 residues. The CDR3 spells CATWDERYYKKLF. DNA for the CDR3: TGTGCCACCTGGGACGAGCGATATTATAAGAAACTCTTT.

By share of the sample, this clone is large. V usage is TRGV10 and J usage is TRGJP1. TCRdb lists no J gene, so it was determined here by aligning the DNA to germline. TRGV10 is placed among ORFs of uncertain function. V shed 8 bases, J shed 2 bases, and the junction held 12 bases outside the gene matches. The CDR3 has 16 amino acids. The CDR3 here is CAAWDYIGTTGWFKIF. The DNA of the CDR3 is TGTGCTGCGTGGGATTATATAGGGACCACTGGTTGGTTCAAGATATTT.

Relative to its sample, this clone is medium-sized. Additional DNA sequences in this sample encode the identical CDR3. The rearrangement joins TRGV4 to TRGJ1 or TRGJ2. The J gene, not given by TCRdb, was assigned here from a germline match of the nucleotide sequence. CDR1 EGSTGY and CDR2 YDSYTSSV come from the germline V gene. This CDR3 comprises 12 residues. Unmatched junction bases numbered 2, after V lost 1 base and J lost 5 bases. The CDR3 here is CATWDGNYKKLF. The CDR3 DNA reads TGTGCCACCTGGGATGGAAATTATAAGAAACTCTTT.

In its sample, this clone ranks as medium-sized. V is TRGV4 and J is TRGJ1 or TRGJ2. No J segment appears in TCRdb, so it was assigned here by matching the sequence to germline. Germline V gene sequence: CDR1 EGSTGY, CDR2 YDSYTSSV. The ends lost 9 bases at V and 6 bases at J; junction bases unmatched: 11. The CDR3 is 12 amino acids. The CDR3 coding sequence is TGTGCCACCCTTCGGCCTAGTTATAAGAAACTCTTT. Encoded protein: CATLRPSYKKLF.

By proportion, this clone is medium-sized. The chain has TRGV11 and TRGJ1 or TRGJ2. The J gene was not available in TCRdb and was assigned here by matching the DNA to germline segments. TRGV11 is recorded as an ORF, its role being uncertain. The CDR3 has 18 amino acids. V gave up 6 bases and J gave up 0 bases; unmatched junction bases: 17. For the CDR3, the DNA is TGTGCCTGCTGGATTGATCCACACATTAAGACGAATTATTATAAGAAACTCTTT. It translates to CACWIDPHIKTNYYKKLF.

Judged by abundance, this clone is medium-sized. The genes are TRGV4 and TRGJP1. TCRdb does not report a J gene; here it was assigned by matching the DNA to germline references. There are 13 residues in the CDR3. Trimming removed 0 bases from V and 12 bases from J; junction bases left unmatched: 7. CDR1 and CDR2 (germline): EGSTGY, YDSYTSSV. This CDR3 is CATWDGAGGFKIF. The CDR3 coding sequence is TGTGCCACCTGGGATGGGGCGGGCGGGTTCAAGATATTT.

By sample fraction, this clone is medium-sized. The V and J genes are TRGV4 and TRGJ1 or TRGJ2. TCRdb offers no J gene call, so here the DNA was matched to germline to obtain one. Trimming cost V 2 bases and J 10 bases; bases outside gene matches: 2. Germline V gene lookup returns CDR1 EGSTGY and CDR2 YDSYTSSV. CDR3 size: 10 residues. DNA for the CDR3: TGTGCCACCTGGGATGAGAAGAAACTCTTT. It encodes CATWDEKKLF.

By sample fraction, this clone is medium-sized. This chain connects TRGV3 to TRGJ1 or TRGJ2. TCRdb is silent on the J gene; assignment here came from matching the DNA to germline. V shed 0 bases, J shed 6 bases, and the junction held 2 bases outside the gene matches. This CDR3 is built from 12 residues. Germline-derived CDR1 and CDR2 are VTNTFY and YDVSTARD (reference sequence). The CDR3 nucleotides are TGTGCCACCTGGGACAGGCGTTATAAGAAACTCTTT. Protein: CATWDRRYKKLF.